One and the same sample provided the 29 T cell receptor beta chains below, sequenced in a study of T-cell memory formation after mild COVID-19. MiXCR was run by TCRdb on the 5' RACE reads, yielding one entry per CDR3 protein. Here the sample spans roughly 580,000 distinct CDR3 sequences, more than 15% being singletons. Specimen: PBMCs or a T cell subset sorted from them (not recorded which). These receptors came from an adult woman who had mild COVID-19 (a few samples of this study predate the infection). Cell type and time point are not known.

This clonotype was observed a single time. This chain connects TRBV2 to TRBJ1-6; 7 bases align to TRBD1. Germline CDR1 SNHLY, CDR2 FYNNEI. This CDR3 is built from 14 residues. After removal of 6 bases from V and 5 bases from J, the junction contained 4 bases not matched to a gene. The chain's CDR3 is CASRRDSDNSPLHF. The CDR3, as DNA: TGTGCCAGCAGACGGGACAGCGATAATTCACCCCTCCACTTT.

The chain employs TRBV20-1 and TRBJ2-5; D remains unclear. Germline CDR1 and CDR2: DFQATT and SNEGSKA (reference sequence). V was clipped by 3 bases and J by 4 bases, with 12 bases between them. The CDR3 runs to 13 residues. CDR3 nucleotide sequence: TGCAGTGCTAGGGAGCCCTTGTTAGAGACCCAGTACTTC. Amino acids: CSAREPLLETQYF.

V gene TRBV7-6 combines with J gene TRBJ2-3; 11 positions match TRBD2. V trimming: 1 base; J trimming: 6 bases; junction bases outside the gene matches: 9. The CDR3 sequence is 17 residues long. The V gene's germline CDR1 is SGHVS and CDR2 FNYEAQ. The CDR3 nucleotides read TGTGCCAGCAGCTTAGACGCCCTAGCGGGGGGCGAGGATACGCAGTATTTT. Translated: CASSLDALAGGEDTQYF.

This chain joins TRBV30 and TRBJ2-5, with 10 bases fitting TRBD2. CDR3 length equals 13 residues. V shed 1 base and J 5 bases; nucleotides not matched to a gene: 1. Germline values: CDR1 GTSNPN, CDR2 SVGIG (reference sequence). The CDR3 loop reads CAWSASGGETQYF. The DNA of the CDR3 is TGTGCCTGGAGTGCTAGCGGGGGCGAGACCCAGTACTTC.

This clonotype appeared a few times. The chain links TRBV25-1 to TRBJ1-6, with D possibly matching TRBD1 (5 bases). The germline V and J ends were trimmed by 4 bases and 10 bases, with 14 bases remaining between them. CDR3 length equals 14 residues. Germline loops: CDR1 MGHDK, CDR2 SYGVNS. CDR3 bases: TGTGCCAGCAGTGGAGGCGGCTGGGGGTCACCCCTCCACTTT. This codes for CASSGGGWGSPLHF.

This clonotype was seen more than once but under ten times. The V call is TRBV5-1, the J call TRBJ2-1, with 13 bases that match TRBD2. CDR3 length: 16 residues. V shed 4 bases, J shed 0 bases, and the junction held 1 base outside the gene matches. From germline, CDR1 is SGHRS and CDR2 YFSETQ. CDR3: CASSRLAGGSYNEQFF. DNA of the CDR3: TGCGCCAGCAGCCGACTAGCGGGAGGCTCCTACAATGAGCAGTTCTTC.

The genes are TRBV29-1 and TRBJ2-5, with a tentative D call TRBD1 (5 bases). Per the germline V gene, CDR1 is SQVTM and CDR2 is ANQGSEA. This CDR3 comprises 13 residues. Deletions cut 6 bases from V and 0 bases from J, with 11 bases between. The CDR3 is CSVTLTDQETQYF. For the CDR3, the DNA is TGCAGCGTCACCCTGACAGACCAAGAGACCCAGTACTTC.

This clonotype was picked up a small number of times. The chain uses TRBV20-1 and TRBJ1-5; possibly TRBD1 for D (5 bases). This CDR3 spans 13 amino acids. Per the germline V gene, CDR1 is DFQATT and CDR2 is SNEGSKA (reference sequence). The V end was cut by 5 bases, the J end by 7 bases, with 15 bases between. The CDR3, as DNA: TGCAGTGCTGCTTACTTTCCAGGGCAGCCCCAGCATTTT. Protein sequence: CSAAYFPGQPQHF.

This clonotype was found a few times. This rearrangement joins TRBV7-2 to TRBJ1-2, with D perhaps TRBD1 (5 bases). This CDR3 contains 17 residues. Trimming removed 0 bases from V and 0 bases from J, with 14 bases in between. CDR1 is SGHTA and CDR2 is FQGNSA in the germline V gene. CDR3 region: CASSLAGHGSSNYGYTF. Written as DNA, the CDR3 is TGTGCCAGCAGCTTAGCGGGGCACGGTTCTTCTAACTATGGCTACACCTTC.

This clonotype turned up a few times. This chain links TRBV7-9 with TRBJ2-7; no reliable D call. Germline lookup yields CDR1 SEHNR and CDR2 FQNEAQ (reference sequence). The V gene lost 3 bases and the J gene lost 2 bases, with 11 bases spanning the gap. This CDR3 has 14 amino acids. CDR3 protein: CASSFSFPPYEQYF. The CDR3 DNA follows: TGTGCCAGCAGCTTCAGCTTCCCACCCTACGAGCAGTACTTC.

V gene TRBV9 combines with J gene TRBJ2-6; 10 bases line up with TRBD1. Per the germline V gene, CDR1 is SGDLS and CDR2 is YYNGEE. This CDR3 comprises 18 residues. The J segment lost 4 bases and the V segment lost 3 bases, leaving 10 bases of the junction unmatched. CDR3 sequence: CASSESRDRGPGANVLTF. CDR3 coding DNA: TGTGCCAGCAGCGAGTCCCGGGACAGGGGTCCCGGGGCCAACGTCCTGACTTTC.

The chain employs TRBV4-2 and TRBJ1-6; the D is unclear. Germline CDR1 LGHNA, CDR2 YNFKEQ. V lost 1 base and J 4 bases, leaving 8 bases between the germline ends. CDR3 length equals 15 residues. CDR3 amino acids: CASSQGLGYNSPLHF. In nucleotides, the CDR3 is TGTGCCAGCAGCCAAGGGTTGGGATATAATTCACCCCTCCACTTT.

The chain uses TRBV11-1 and TRBJ2-1; 8 bases agree with TRBD1. Germline V gene data show CDR1 as SGHAT and CDR2 as FQDESV (reference sequence). V trimming: 5 bases; J trimming: 2 bases; junction bases outside the gene matches: 5. CDR3 length: 15 amino acids. CDR3 loop: CASSDRGMTYNEQFF. CDR3 DNA sequence: TGTGCCAGCAGCGACAGGGGAATGACCTACAATGAGCAGTTCTTC.

The chain combines TRBV20-1 with TRBJ2-5; perhaps TRBD2 as D (6 bases). CDR1 DFQATT and CDR2 SNEGSKA come from the germline V gene (reference sequence). Trimming stripped 5 bases from V and 4 bases from J, with 23 bases between. This CDR3 spans 16 amino acids. The CDR3 DNA reads TGCAGTGCTCGATCTCCTGGACTAAGTTACGGAGAGACCCAGTACTTC. Protein product: CSARSPGLSYGETQYF.

The chain joins TRBV5-1 to TRBJ2-7; 8 bases align to TRBD2. This CDR3 region has 16 residues. V shed 0 bases, J shed 3 bases, and the junction held 8 bases outside the gene matches. Germline CDR1 SGHRS, CDR2 YFSETQ. CDR3 loop: CASSLASSGGNYEQYF. CDR3 DNA sequence: TGCGCCAGCAGCTTGGCCTCCAGCGGGGGCAACTACGAGCAGTACTTC.

This chain uses TRBV4-1 with TRBJ2-1, with no clear D. Germline V gene lookup returns CDR1 MGHRA and CDR2 YSYEKL. This CDR3 comprises 15 residues. V lost 1 base to trimming and J lost 4 bases, with 11 bases between them. The CDR3 protein is CASSQGPPGYNEQFF. CDR3 bases: TGCGCCAGCAGCCAAGGACCCCCTGGGTACAATGAGCAGTTCTTC.

The chain combines TRBV2 with TRBJ2-4; the match to TRBD1 covers 7 bases. The trim removed 4 bases at V and 0 bases at J, leaving 18 bases unmatched. The CDR3 totals 20 residues. Looked up from germline, CDR1 is SNHLY and CDR2 is FYNNEI. The CDR3 spells CASSATTGLNRKLAKNIQYF. CDR3 nucleotide sequence: TGTGCCAGCAGTGCGACGACAGGGTTGAATCGTAAACTAGCCAAAAACATTCAGTACTTC.

The genes are TRBV15 and TRBJ2-1; 13 nucleotides line up with TRBD2. Germline V gene lookup returns CDR1 LNHNV and CDR2 YYDKDF (reference sequence). V shed 3 bases, J shed 9 bases, and the junction held 8 bases outside the gene matches. This CDR3 is built from 16 residues. CDR3 region: CATSSELAGGPIEQFF. CDR3 in DNA: TGTGCCACCAGCAGTGAACTAGCGGGAGGGCCCATTGAGCAGTTCTTC.

This clonotype was counted only a few times. The J gene is TRBJ2-1, the V gene TRBV12-3 or TRBV12-4; D is ambiguous. V lost 5 bases to trimming and J lost 5 bases, with 13 bases between them. The CDR3 sequence is 14 residues long. Here the CDR3 reads CASSLRTVNNEQFF. DNA of the CDR3: TGTGCCAGCAGTCTCCGGACGGTCAACAATGAGCAGTTCTTC.

As DNA, the CDR3 is TGCGCCAGCAGCTCAAGCGGGAGGGCCGCCGAGCAGTACTTC. Protein sequence: CASSSSGRAAEQYF. The chain joins TRBV5-1 to TRBJ2-7, with 10 bases aligning to TRBD2. The CDR3 covers 14 residues. Trimming took 3 bases from V and 6 from J; bases not matched to a gene: 6. The germline CDR1 and CDR2 sequences are SGHRS and YFSETQ.

The chain uses TRBV3-1 and TRBJ2-1; TRBD2 matches 7 bases. Germline values: CDR1 LGHDT, CDR2 YNNKEL (reference sequence). V lost 0 bases and J lost 2; bases outside the gene matches: 7. The CDR3 loop spans 17 amino acids. The chain's CDR3 is CASSQDPGGSPYNEQFF. The CDR3, as DNA: TGTGCCAGCAGCCAAGATCCAGGCGGGAGTCCCTACAATGAGCAGTTCTTC.

This clonotype was picked up many times. The chain couples TRBV27 to TRBJ2-7, with 8 bases matching TRBD2. J lost 2 bases, V lost 4 bases, and 10 bases had no gene match. The CDR3 totals 16 residues. Germline CDR1 is MNHEY and CDR2 is SMNVEV (reference sequence). The CDR3 DNA reads TGTGCCAGCAGTTATCGGGAGGGCCTAGGAACCTACGAGCAGTACTTC. Translating it yields CASSYREGLGTYEQYF.

This clonotype was detected only a few times. The chain joins TRBV6-2 or TRBV6-3 to TRBJ2-1; 8 bases map to TRBD2. J lost 4 bases, V lost 6 bases, and 8 bases had no gene match. Germline V gene data show CDR1 as MNHEY and CDR2 as SVGEGT. The CDR3 extends over 15 amino acids. This CDR3 reads CASRRAGERYNEQFF. The CDR3 bases are TGTGCCAGCAGGAGAGCGGGAGAAAGGTACAATGAGCAGTTCTTC.

In its sample, this clonotype was seen a few times. The rearrangement joins TRBV6-2 or TRBV6-3 to TRBJ2-1, with 8 bases aligning to TRBD1. CDR1 is MNHEY, CDR2 SVGEGT, per germline. The CDR3 has 16 residues. With V trimmed by 0 bases and J by 4 bases, 5 bases remained unmatched. The CDR3 region is CASSYSPWDRYNEQFF. The CDR3 nucleotides read TGTGCCAGCAGTTACTCACCCTGGGACAGGTACAATGAGCAGTTCTTC.

There are many counts of this clonotype. The chain uses TRBV25-1 and TRBJ2-7, with 7 bases fitting TRBD2. J gave up 4 bases and V 7 bases, and 7 bases lay outside the gene matches. This CDR3 is built from 13 residues. In germline, CDR1 is MGHDK, CDR2 SYGVNS. CDR3 DNA sequence: TGTGCCAGCAATTCGGGAGGTTCGTACGAGCAGTACTTC. This sequence encodes CASNSGGSYEQYF.

As DNA, the CDR3 is TGTGCCAGCAGCCAAGAGTTACTAGCGGGGGACAATGAGCAGTTCTTC. Its protein product is CASSQELLAGDNEQFF. The gene calls are TRBV3-1 and TRBJ2-1; 11 positions match TRBD2. V dropped 0 bases and J dropped 5; count of bases not matched to a gene: 3. The CDR3 covers 16 residues. In germline, CDR1 is LGHDT, CDR2 YNNKEL (reference sequence).

The chain carries TRBV9 and TRBJ2-2, with TRBD1 identical over 9 bases. Germline V gene lookup returns CDR1 SGDLS and CDR2 YYNGEE. The CDR3 loop spans 16 amino acids. Trimming cost V 4 bases and J 4 bases; bases outside gene matches: 8. The CDR3 spells CASSPRTGEGTGELFF. The CDR3 region has the DNA TGTGCCAGCAGCCCCCGGACAGGGGAGGGCACCGGGGAGCTGTTTTTT.

A few counts support this clonotype. The chain combines TRBV7-2 with TRBJ2-7; D is unclear. Between the trimmed V and J ends, which lost 3 bases and 8 bases, there was a span of 11 bases. This CDR3 has 12 amino acids. Germline values: CDR1 SGHTA, CDR2 FQGNSA. DNA for the CDR3: TGTGCCAGCAGCTTTCTAGACGGGCAGCAGTACTTC. Amino acid sequence: CASSFLDGQQYF. Complete variable domain (other parts from reference TRBV7-2 and TRBJ2-7): GAGVSQSPSNKVTEKGKDVELRCDPISGHTALYWYRQSLGQGLEFLIYFQGNSAPDKSGLPSDRFSAERTGGSVSTLTIQRTQQEDSAVYLCASSFLDGQQYFGPGTRLTVT.

The chain has TRBV5-1 and TRBJ1-5; 7 nucleotides agree with TRBD1. Germline values: CDR1 SGHRS, CDR2 YFSETQ. The CDR3 totals 15 residues. Unmatched junction bases numbered 4, after V lost 0 bases and J lost 4 bases. The CDR3 spells CASSLAGQPNQPQHF. The CDR3 bases are TGCGCCAGCAGCTTGGCGGGACAGCCAAATCAGCCCCAGCATTTT.